A single sample is the source of the 11 T cell receptor beta chains below, sequenced in a study of immune cell composition in non-small cell lung cancer. Sequenced by immunoSEQ multiplex PCR; TCRdb stores in-frame clones only, minus some. In the table there are over 5,000 clones, about 72% of which are singletons. Normal lung sampling was at least 3 cm from the tumour, as distant as possible. The material sequenced was non-adjacent lung tissue. These receptors were taken from a human donor with non-small cell lung cancer.

The chain uses TRBV9 and TRBJ2-4; perhaps TRBD2 as D (7 bases). Trimming removed 3 bases from V and 2 bases from J, with 18 bases in between. Per the germline V gene, CDR1 is SGDLS and CDR2 is YYNGEE. The CDR3 is 17 residues long. The chain's CDR3 is CASSERGRGDTKNIQYF. CDR3 bases: TGTGCCAGCAGCGAGAGGGGGAGGGGAGACACCAAAAACATTCAGTACTTC. Variable domain in full (rest from reference TRBV9 and TRBJ2-4): DSGVTQTPKHLITATGQRVTLRCSPRSGDLSVYWYQQSLDQGLQFLIQYYNGEERAKGNILERFSAQQFPDLHSELNLSSLELGDSALYFCASSERGRGDTKNIQYFGAGTRLSVL.

This chain uses TRBV18 with TRBJ2-3; 9 bases fit TRBD1. J gave up 3 bases and V 4 bases, and 5 bases lay outside the gene matches. The germline gives CDR1 KGHSH, CDR2 LQKENI. The CDR3 length is 15 residues. The CDR3 here is CASSLTGGRTDTQYF. CDR3 DNA: TGTGCCAGCTCACTTACAGGGGGCAGGACAGATACGCAGTATTTT.

The V gene is TRBV13, the J gene TRBJ2-1; the match to TRBD2 covers 11 bases. The V and J ends lost 5 bases and 8 bases, in that order; junction bases with no gene match: 23. In germline, CDR1 is PRHDT, CDR2 FYEKMQ (reference sequence). The CDR3 is 20 amino acids. The CDR3 loop is CASSPRGRPSGGPSGDEQFF. The CDR3 bases are TGTGCCAGCAGCCCCCGGGGTAGGCCTAGCGGGGGGCCAAGCGGCGATGAGCAGTTCTTC.

In this sample, this clone turned up a few times. This rearrangement joins TRBV19 to TRBJ2-1, with TRBD1 matching over 10 bases. The CDR3 is 16 amino acids. Losses at the gene ends were 5 bases for V and 8 bases for J; bases not matched to a gene: 12. Germline V CDR1 and CDR2: LNHDA, SQIVND (reference sequence). The CDR3 region has the DNA TGTGCCAGTAGTGGGGTCGGGACAGGGGCTAGGTATGAGCAGTTCTTC. Protein sequence: CASSGVGTGARYEQFF.

The chain joins TRBV4-2 to TRBJ1-1; 10 bases match TRBD1. The germline gives CDR1 LGHNA, CDR2 YNFKEQ. J was trimmed by 4 bases and V by 4 bases; bases with no gene match: 3. The CDR3 loop spans 14 amino acids. The CDR3 DNA reads TGTGCCAGCAGCCGCCGGGACAGGGGCACTGAAGCTTTCTTT. Its translation: CASSRRDRGTEAFF.

The chain links TRBV30 to TRBJ2-7; 7 nucleotides line up with TRBD1. CDR3 length equals 14 residues. Germline V CDR1 and CDR2: GTSNPN, SVGIG (reference sequence). V gave up 0 bases and J gave up 4 bases; unmatched junction bases: 6. CDR3: CAWSVWGRGYEQYF. CDR3 sequence (DNA): TGTGCCTGGAGTGTATGGGGCAGGGGGTACGAGCAGTACTTC. The entire variable domain, with the rest obtained from reference TRBV30 and TRBJ2-7, is as follows: SQTIHQWPATLVQPVGSPLSLECTVEGTSNPNLYWYRQAAGRGLQLLFYSVGIGQISSEVPQNLSASRPQDRQFILSSKKLLLSDSGFYLCAWSVWGRGYEQYFGPGTRLTVT.

CDR3 protein: CASSTKGGAETQYF. Written as DNA, the CDR3 is TGCGCCAGCAGCACTAAGGGGGGGGCAGAGACCCAGTACTTC. This rearrangement joins TRBV5-1 to TRBJ2-5; D is perhaps TRBD2 (7 bases). Trimming removed 4 bases at V and 4 bases at J, with 14 bases between. This CDR3 has 14 residues. CDR1 SGHRS and CDR2 YFSETQ come from the germline V gene.

The rearrangement links TRBV27 to TRBJ2-7; D is perhaps TRBD2 (5 bases). Trimming shortened V by 3 bases and J by 2 bases, and 8 bases separated the two germline ends. CDR1 is MNHEY and CDR2 is SMNVEV in the germline V gene (reference sequence). This CDR3 comprises 13 residues. The CDR3 sequence is CASSLEATYEQYF. CDR3 nucleotides: TGTGCCAGCAGTTTGGAGGCCACCTACGAGCAGTACTTC.

V gene TRBV30 combines with J gene TRBJ2-3, with D perhaps TRBD2 (5 bases). V was trimmed by 7 bases and J by 2 bases, leaving 13 bases between them. CDR1 is GTSNPN, CDR2 SVGIG, per germline (reference sequence). The CDR3 extends over 13 amino acids. The CDR3 sequence is CASLSGATDTQYF. Written as DNA, the CDR3 is TGTGCCTCCTTAAGCGGAGCCACAGATACGCAGTATTTT.

The chain has TRBV2 and TRBJ2-1; 8 nucleotides align to TRBD1. The germline gives CDR1 SNHLY, CDR2 FYNNEI. J gave up 2 bases and V 6 bases, and 6 bases lay outside the gene matches. The CDR3 runs to 15 residues. The CDR3 DNA follows: TGTGCCAGCAGCCGGGACAGGAGACCCTACAATGAGCAGTTCTTC. Its translation: CASSRDRRPYNEQFF.

The rearrangement joins TRBV5-1 to TRBJ1-4; the D gene is possibly TRBD1 (6 bases). V was trimmed by 4 bases and J by 6 bases, leaving 13 bases between them. The CDR3 is made up of 14 amino acids. The V gene's germline CDR1 is SGHRS and CDR2 YFSETQ. CDR3 bases: TGCGCCAGCAGCCCGGGACATGAGGATGAAAAACTGTTTTTT. Protein: CASSPGHEDEKLFF.